This T cell receptor (beta chain) was identified in a study of cytomegalovirus exposure and HLA in healthy donors. This clone was detected only a few times. Its target is not known. In the PCR, 60 Vbeta and 13 Jbeta primers were used. The method was immunoSEQ multiplex PCR; TCRdb's version includes in-frame clones alone and lacks a portion of them. Of about 130,000 clones in the sample, about 80% are singletons; the top ten hold roughly 3.5%. Study-level results: From TCR beta sequences, most subjects' HLA-A and HLA-B alleles were reportedly predicted accurately.

Germline-derived CDR1 and CDR2 are SGHTA and FQGNSA. CDR3 length: 14 amino acids. The ends lost 5 bases at V and 8 bases at J; junction bases unmatched: 10. The V call is TRBV7-2, the J call TRBJ1-2, with 8 bases fitting TRBD1. The material sequenced was PBMCs. The receptor was derived from a man aged 35 to 55 in good health and CMV-seronegative. CDR3 sequence reads: CASSLTDRGVGYTF. The CDR3 DNA sequence: TGTGCCAGCAGCCTTACTGACAGGGGAGTAGGCTACACCTTC.